These 26 T cell receptor beta chains originate from one sample sequenced in a study of shared clonotypes between healthy human individuals. Using immunoSEQ multiplex PCR, the repertoire was profiled, and TCRdb retains in-frame clones only, with some absent. The data show millions of clones, roughly 95% seen once. It was CD45RO-negative cells, positively selected for CCR7, that made up naive CD8 cells, with terminally differentiated effector memory CD45RA+ cells excluded. Sequenced input: naive CD8+ T cells sorted from blood. The source of these receptors is a man aged 18 to 29 in good health.

V and J are TRBV19 and TRBJ2-5, with TRBD2 as a possible D gene (6 bases). Germline V gene lookup returns CDR1 LNHDA and CDR2 SQIVND (reference sequence). Trimming removed 3 bases at V and 4 bases at J, with 12 bases between. The CDR3 loop spans 14 amino acids. CDR3 coding DNA: TGTGCCAGTAGTATTGGGGCGGGACGAGAGACCCAGTACTTC. Translation gives CASSIGAGRETQYF.

About this clone: Additional DNA sequences in this sample encode the identical CDR3. The rearrangement links TRBV7-9 to TRBJ2-7, with 7 bases that match TRBD2. The germline CDR1 and CDR2 sequences are SEHNR and FQNEAQ (reference sequence). The CDR3 is 13 amino acids. V dropped 0 bases and J dropped 7; count of bases not matched to a gene: 3. CDR3 coding DNA: TGTGCCAGCAGCTTAGCGTTGGGAGGGGAGCAGTACTTC. It translates to CASSLALGGEQYF.

The chain joins TRBV7-2 to TRBJ2-7, with 8 bases aligning to TRBD1. The CDR3 covers 15 residues. CDR1 is SGHTA and CDR2 is FQGNSA in the germline V gene. The junction had 8 bases not matched to a gene; V was cut back by 4 bases and J by 3 bases. The CDR3 region is CASSSQWTGRYEQYF. The DNA for the CDR3 is TGTGCCAGCAGCTCCCAGTGGACAGGGCGCTACGAGCAGTACTTC. Based on the CDR3 plus reference TRBV7-2 and TRBJ2-7, the full variable domain is GAGVSQSPSNKVTEKGKDVELRCDPISGHTALYWYRQSLGQGLEFLIYFQGNSAPDKSGLPSDRFSAERTGGSVSTLTIQRTQQEDSAVYLCASSSQWTGRYEQYFGPGTRLTVT.

The rearrangement joins TRBV7-9 to TRBJ2-3; TRBD1 aligns across 7 bases. Germline CDR1 SEHNR, CDR2 FQNEAQ (reference sequence). V trimming: 5 bases; J trimming: 2 bases; junction bases outside the gene matches: 10. This CDR3 has 16 amino acids. Written as DNA, the CDR3 is TGTGCCAGCAGCCCCCCAGGGGGAATAAACACAGATACGCAGTATTTT. As protein: CASSPPGGINTDTQYF.

This chain connects TRBV7-2 to TRBJ2-1; 16 bases are a match to TRBD2. This CDR3 has 18 residues. Per the germline V gene, CDR1 is SGHTA and CDR2 is FQGNSA. After removal of 4 bases from V and 7 bases from J, the junction contained 10 bases not matched to a gene. The DNA of the CDR3 is TGTGCCAGCAGCTCCTGGCCGGGACTAGCGGGAGGGGGAAATGAGCAGTTCTTC. It codes for CASSSWPGLAGGGNEQFF.

This chain joins TRBV29-1 and TRBJ2-2; the D is unclear. Trimming shortened V by 0 bases and J by 1 base, and 9 bases separated the two germline ends. Germline CDR1 and CDR2: SQVTM and ANQGSEA. The CDR3 length is 15 residues. The CDR3 nucleotides are TGCAGCGTTGAAGAGGTTGGCATGAACACCGGGGAGCTGTTTTTT. This encodes CSVEEVGMNTGELFF.

The chain combines TRBV6-5 with TRBJ2-7; the D gene is possibly TRBD1 (6 bases). Trimming cost V 2 bases and J 0 bases, with 11 bases left between them. This CDR3 is built from 15 residues. The germline CDR1 and CDR2 sequences are MNHEY and SVGAGI. The CDR3 DNA sequence: TGTGCCAGCAGTTACGGGGACATTTCCTCCTACGAGCAGTACTTC. Translated, it gives CASSYGDISSYEQYF.

This chain joins TRBV27 and TRBJ1-3; a possible D gene is TRBD1 (6 bases). The germline gives CDR1 MNHEY, CDR2 SMNVEV (reference sequence). Trimming removed 0 bases at V and 3 bases at J, with 12 bases between. The CDR3 spans 16 residues. The chain's CDR3 is CASSLSAAGDGNTIYF. CDR3 sequence (DNA): TGTGCCAGCAGTTTATCGGCGGCAGGGGATGGAAACACCATATATTTT.

J is TRBJ1-2 and V is TRBV27, with D unclear. The V and J ends lost 5 bases and 4 bases respectively, with 11 bases between them. CDR3 length: 13 residues. In germline, CDR1 is MNHEY, CDR2 SMNVEV (reference sequence). The CDR3 region is CASSPFPIYGYTF. The CDR3 DNA is TGTGCCAGCAGTCCCTTCCCCATCTATGGCTACACCTTC.

This rearrangement joins TRBV4-1 to TRBJ1-2; D gene unclear. This CDR3 contains 13 residues. V lost 0 bases to trimming and J lost 4 bases, with 6 bases between them. The germline CDR1 and CDR2 sequences are MGHRA and YSYEKL. The DNA of the CDR3 is TGCGCCAGCAGCCAAGACCAAGTCTATGGCTACACCTTC. Protein: CASSQDQVYGYTF.

The chain has TRBV4-3 and TRBJ1-2; TRBD1 matches 7 bases. The CDR3 contains 15 residues. Germline loops: CDR1 LGHNA, CDR2 YSLEER. With V trimmed by 2 bases and J by 5 bases, 8 bases remained unmatched. The CDR3 region has the DNA TGCGCCAGCAGCCAACTGGGAGGGGGCGGGTATGGCTACACCTTC. As protein: CASSQLGGGGYGYTF.

The chain uses TRBV18 and TRBJ1-1; D gene unclear. Trimming left V 6 bases short and J 1 base short, with 15 bases between. The CDR3 contains 15 residues. The germline V gene has CDR1 KGHSH and CDR2 LQKENI. CDR3 amino acids: CASSNWKGENTEAFF. CDR3 nucleotide sequence: TGTGCCAGCTCCAATTGGAAGGGCGAGAACACTGAAGCTTTCTTT.

The V call is TRBV12-5, the J call TRBJ2-3; the match to TRBD2 covers 12 bases. Trimming took 7 bases from V and 2 from J; bases not matched to a gene: 10. Per the germline V gene, CDR1 is LGHNT and CDR2 is FRNRAP. The CDR3 runs 17 residues. CDR3 nucleotide sequence: TGTGCTAGTGTTATGAGACTAGCGGGAGTCTACACAGATACGCAGTATTTT. Encoded protein: CASVMRLAGVYTDTQYF.

Concerning this clone: Different DNA sequences within this sample yield the same CDR3. The rearrangement links TRBV7-9 to TRBJ2-7; D remains ambiguous. Germline V gene lookup returns CDR1 SEHNR and CDR2 FQNEAQ (reference sequence). Between the trimmed V and J ends, which lost 2 bases and 5 bases, there was a span of 7 bases. The CDR3 runs 12 residues. The CDR3 DNA reads TGTGCCAGCAGCTTACTAGGTAACGAGCAGTACTTC. It encodes CASSLLGNEQYF.

This clone was picked up one time. The J gene is TRBJ2-3, the V gene TRBV2; 8 nucleotides line up with TRBD2. V lost 0 bases and J lost 2; bases outside the gene matches: 7. CDR3 length: 17 residues. Germline CDR1 reads SNHLY; CDR2 reads FYNNEI. The chain's CDR3 is CASSEASGGKNTDTQYF. The CDR3 DNA follows: TGTGCCAGCAGTGAAGCAAGCGGGGGTAAAAACACAGATACGCAGTATTTT.

The chain uses TRBV4-1 and TRBJ2-7; 7 nucleotides match TRBD1. V shed 4 bases, J shed 3 bases, and the junction held 15 bases outside the gene matches. In germline, CDR1 is MGHRA, CDR2 YSYEKL. The CDR3 is 17 residues long. The CDR3, as DNA: TGCGCCAGCAGCCCCAAGTGGGGGCCGGGACAGATCTACGAGCAGTACTTC. Protein sequence: CASSPKWGPGQIYEQYF.

A remark on this clone: Other nucleotide sequences in the sample specify the same CDR3. The chain has TRBV6-1 and TRBJ2-7, with 9 bases aligning to TRBD1. Germline V gives CDR1 MNHNS, CDR2 SASEGT. The CDR3 has 15 residues. Trimming took 4 bases from V and 0 from J; bases not matched to a gene: 4. CDR3 region: CASSVGQGPSYEQYF. The CDR3 DNA reads as TGTGCCAGCAGTGTCGGACAGGGGCCCTCCTACGAGCAGTACTTC.

The chain combines TRBV2 with TRBJ1-2, with D perhaps TRBD1 (5 bases). V was pared by 6 bases and J by 8 bases, with 7 bases between. CDR1 and CDR2 (germline): SNHLY, FYNNEI. The CDR3 has 10 amino acids. The CDR3 sequence is CASRGGGYTF. CDR3 in DNA: TGTGCCAGCAGGGGGGGAGGCTACACCTTC. The full variable domain, rest sourced from reference TRBV2 and TRBJ1-2, is EPEVTQTPSHQVTQMGQEVILRCVPISNHLYFYWYRQILGQKVEFLVSFYNNEISEKSEIFDDQFSVERPDGSNFTLKIRSTKLEDSAMYFCASRGGGYTFGSGTRLTVV.

This rearrangement joins TRBV28 to TRBJ2-3; TRBD1 aligns across 8 bases. V dropped 2 bases and J dropped 2; count of bases not matched to a gene: 6. The CDR3 has 16 amino acids. CDR1 is MDHEN and CDR2 is SYDVKM in the germline V gene. The CDR3 here is CASSLGPGGHTDTQYF. In DNA form, the CDR3 reads TGTGCCAGCAGTTTAGGGCCAGGGGGCCACACAGATACGCAGTATTTT. Drawing the rest from reference TRBV28 and TRBJ2-3, the complete variable domain is DVKVTQSSRYLVKRTGEKVFLECVQDMDHENMFWYRQDPGLGLRLIYFSYDVKMKEKGDIPEGYSVSREKKERFSLILESASTNQTSMYLCASSLGPGGHTDTQYFGPGTRLTVL.

The chain recombines TRBV2 with TRBJ2-5, with 10 bases that match TRBD2. CDR3 length: 16 amino acids. Per germline, CDR1 SNHLY and CDR2 FYNNEI. V trimming: 8 bases; J trimming: 1 base; junction bases outside the gene matches: 10. CDR3 residues: CASRFRSGGTQETQYF. The CDR3 DNA reads as TGTGCCAGCCGTTTCCGTAGCGGGGGGACCCAAGAGACCCAGTACTTC.

The V and J genes are TRBV29-1 and TRBJ2-1; 8 bases are shared with TRBD2. The V gene end was trimmed by 2 bases and the J gene end by 4 bases; junction bases not matched to a gene: 7. There are 15 residues in the CDR3. Per germline, CDR1 SQVTM and CDR2 ANQGSEA. The CDR3 reads CSVEWVAGTYNEQFF. The DNA of the CDR3 is TGCAGCGTTGAATGGGTAGCGGGAACATACAATGAGCAGTTCTTC.

The rearrangement uses TRBV4-3 and TRBJ1-6; 8 bases agree with TRBD1. The CDR3 runs 16 residues. CDR1 and CDR2 (germline): LGHNA, YSLEER. J was trimmed by 4 bases and V by 3 bases; bases with no gene match: 5. In DNA form, the CDR3 reads TGCGCCAGCAGCCAGACAACAGGGGGTTATAATTCACCCCTCCACTTT. This encodes CASSQTTGGYNSPLHF.

The CDR3 DNA follows: TGTGCTAGTGGGGAGGGCCTCACCTACGAGCAGTACTTC. It codes for CASGEGLTYEQYF. The gene calls are TRBV12-5 and TRBJ2-7; possible D gene TRBD2, 6 bases. V was cut by 6 bases and J by 2 bases, with 11 bases left in between. The CDR3 has 13 amino acids. The germline V gene encodes CDR1 LGHNT and CDR2 FRNRAP.

The chain links TRBV7-9 to TRBJ1-1; D not resolved. Germline V CDR1 and CDR2: SEHNR, FQNEAQ (reference sequence). The CDR3 spans 15 residues. V dropped 5 bases and J dropped 3 bases, with 16 bases sitting between them. The CDR3 region has the DNA TGTGCCAGCAGCCCTACCGACGAGTGGGACACTGAAGCTTTCTTT. This gives the protein CASSPTDEWDTEAFF.

Of note for this clone: The germline gene is not matched at one end of the junction; a read error may be the cause. This chain connects TRBV28 to TRBJ2-7; 11 bases are a match to TRBD1. The CDR3 loop spans 16 amino acids. CDR1 is MDHEN and CDR2 is SYDVKM in the germline V gene. CDR3 loop: CVSRFRRGQGAYEQYF. The CDR3 nucleotides read TGTGTCAGCAGATTCCGTCGGGGACAGGGGGCCTACGAGCAGTACTTC.

The V call is TRBV9, the J call TRBJ2-3, with 9 bases that match TRBD2. In germline, CDR1 is SGDLS, CDR2 YYNGEE. The trim removed 0 bases at V and 4 bases at J, leaving 18 bases unmatched. This CDR3 region has 20 residues. Here the CDR3 reads CASSVGPVAGATGGSDTQYF. As DNA, the CDR3 is TGTGCCAGCAGCGTAGGCCCCGTAGCGGGGGCTACCGGTGGGTCAGATACGCAGTATTTT. The full variable domain, in which reference TRBV9 and TRBJ2-3 provide the parts outside the CDR3, is DSGVTQTPKHLITATGQRVTLRCSPRSGDLSVYWYQQSLDQGLQFLIQYYNGEERAKGNILERFSAQQFPDLHSELNLSSLELGDSALYFCASSVGPVAGATGGSDTQYFGPGTRLTVL.